The clone carrying this T cell receptor (beta chain) appeared a single time. Antigen unknown. The junction and the germline gene differ at one end; a read error may be behind it. The CDR3 has 11 amino acids. CDR1 is SGHVT, CDR2 SQSDAQ, per germline. The data belong to a study of T cell repertoires in cytomegalovirus infection. TCRdb reprocessed the reads with MiXCR, giving one entry per CDR3 protein. The table shows roughly 110,000 distinct CDR3 sequences, with 30% to 35% occurring only once. The chain couples TRBV7-4 to TRBJ2-7; D may match TRBD1 or TRBD2 (5 bases each). The TCR was taken from a human donor in good health (CMV status not recorded). Some clones in this sample may be carry-over from other donors' samples. Sequenced material: CD8+ T cells from cultured PBMCs, taken from culture after CMV antigen stimulation. The CDR3 sequence: CVSSLGDEQYF. CDR3 DNA sequence: TGTGTCAGCAGCCTGGGGGACGAGCAGTACTTC.